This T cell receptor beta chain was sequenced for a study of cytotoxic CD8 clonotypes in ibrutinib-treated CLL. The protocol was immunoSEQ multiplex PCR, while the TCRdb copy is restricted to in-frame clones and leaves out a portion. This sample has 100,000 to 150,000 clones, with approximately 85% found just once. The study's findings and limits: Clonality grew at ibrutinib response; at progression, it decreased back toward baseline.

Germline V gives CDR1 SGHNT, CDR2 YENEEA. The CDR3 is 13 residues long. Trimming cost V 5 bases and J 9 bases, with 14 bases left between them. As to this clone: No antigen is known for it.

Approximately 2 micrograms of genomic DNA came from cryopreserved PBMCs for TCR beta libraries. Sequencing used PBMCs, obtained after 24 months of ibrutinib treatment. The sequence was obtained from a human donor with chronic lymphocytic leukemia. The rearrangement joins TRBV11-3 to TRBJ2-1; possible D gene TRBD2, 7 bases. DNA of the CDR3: TGTGCCAGCAGCACTTCGGGGGGCCCTGAGCAGTTCTTC. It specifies CASSTSGGPEQFF.